The T cell receptor (beta chain) described here comes from a study of cytomegalovirus exposure and HLA in healthy donors. Study background: An analysis done earlier identified about 120 million unique TCR beta sequences from 200 million or so T cells.

Study-wide results and limits: In a later analysis, HLA-associated beta chains showed higher expansion and lower generation probabilities than comparable chains.

The PCR contained 60 Vbeta and 13 Jbeta primers. Here immunoSEQ multiplex PCR was the method, and the copy in TCRdb shows in-frame clones only, minus some. This table holds 200,000 to 250,000 clones. This CDR3 contains 14 residues. Looked up from germline, CDR1 is MDHEN and CDR2 is SYDVKM. Deletions cut 3 bases from V and 2 bases from J, with 11 bases between. Comment on this clone: Its target is not known.

The origin of this receptor is a young woman in good health and CMV-seropositive. Specimen: PBMCs. This rearrangement joins TRBV28 to TRBJ2-7, with D unclear. The CDR3, as DNA: TGTGCCAGCAGTTTTATTGGGCCAACCTACGAGCAGTACTTC. Translation gives CASSFIGPTYEQYF.